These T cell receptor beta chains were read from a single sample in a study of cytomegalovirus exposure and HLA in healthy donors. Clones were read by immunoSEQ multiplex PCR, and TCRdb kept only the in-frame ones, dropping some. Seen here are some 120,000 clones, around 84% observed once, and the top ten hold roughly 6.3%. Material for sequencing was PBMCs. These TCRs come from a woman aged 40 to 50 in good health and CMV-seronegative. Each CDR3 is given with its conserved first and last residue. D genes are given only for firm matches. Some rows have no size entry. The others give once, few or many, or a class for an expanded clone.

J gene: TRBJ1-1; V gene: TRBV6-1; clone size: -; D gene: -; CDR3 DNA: TGTGCCAGCAGTGAATTGGGGGGGTCACCTTCCGCTTTCTTT; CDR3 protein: CASSELGGSPSAFF
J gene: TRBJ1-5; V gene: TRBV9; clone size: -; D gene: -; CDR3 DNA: TGTGCCAGCAGCGCCGGGCCGGGAAGCAATCAGCCCCAGCATTTT; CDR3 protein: CASSAGPGSNQPQHF
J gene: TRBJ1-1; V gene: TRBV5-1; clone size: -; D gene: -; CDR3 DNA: TGCGCCAGCAGCCCGGGGGTGGAGGGGAACACTGAAGCTTTCTTT; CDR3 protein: CASSPGVEGNTEAFF
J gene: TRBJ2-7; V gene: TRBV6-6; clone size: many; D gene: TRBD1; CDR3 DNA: TGTGCCAGCAGTTATCGCCGTGGGACAGGGCCCCACGAGCAGTACTTC; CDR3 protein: CASSYRRGTGPHEQYF
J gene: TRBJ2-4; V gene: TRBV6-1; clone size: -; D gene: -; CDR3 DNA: TGTGCCAGCAGTGCGTCCCCGGGGGAAACCAAAAACAGTCAGTACTTC; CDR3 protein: CASSASPGETKNSQYF
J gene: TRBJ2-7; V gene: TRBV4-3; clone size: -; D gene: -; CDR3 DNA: TGCGCCAGCAGCCAAGATCGGACTACGCTAGTCCCCGAGCAGTACTTC; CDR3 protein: CASSQDRTTLVPEQYF
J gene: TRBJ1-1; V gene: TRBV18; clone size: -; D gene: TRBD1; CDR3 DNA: TGTGCCAGTAAGGGGGCAGTCAGGGACAACACTGAAGCTTTCTTT; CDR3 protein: CASKGAVRDNTEAFF
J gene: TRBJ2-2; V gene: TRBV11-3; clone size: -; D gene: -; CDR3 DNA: TGTGCCAGCAGCTCAAACGGACAGAACACCGGGGAGCTGTTTTTT; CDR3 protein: CASSSNGQNTGELFF
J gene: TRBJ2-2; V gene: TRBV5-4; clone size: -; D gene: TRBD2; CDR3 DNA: TGTGCCAGCAGCTCCGGGACTAGCGGGAGAAGGACCGGGGAGCTGTTTTTT; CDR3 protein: CASSSGTSGRRTGELFF
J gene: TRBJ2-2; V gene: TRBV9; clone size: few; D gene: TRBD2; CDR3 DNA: TGTGCCAGCAGCCTTACGTGGTTAGCGGGAGCCACCGGGGAGCTGTTTTTT; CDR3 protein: CASSLTWLAGATGELFF
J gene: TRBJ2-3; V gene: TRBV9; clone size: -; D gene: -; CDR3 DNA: TGTGCCAGCAGCGATGGCCCGGGGACAGATACGCAGTATTTT; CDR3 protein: CASSDGPGTDTQYF
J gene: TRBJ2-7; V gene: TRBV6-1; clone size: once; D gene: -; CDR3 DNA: TGTGCCAGCAGACTTGACAGCCGTTACGAGCAGTACTTC; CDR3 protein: CASRLDSRYEQYF
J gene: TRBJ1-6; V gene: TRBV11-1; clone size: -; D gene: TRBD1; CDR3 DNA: TGTGCCAGCAGCCTTGGGGGAACAGGGGGTAATTCACCCCTCCACTTT; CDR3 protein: CASSLGGTGGNSPLHF
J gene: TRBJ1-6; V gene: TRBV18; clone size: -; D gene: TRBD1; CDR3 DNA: TGTGCCAGCTCACCGGACAGGAGTAATTCACCCCTCCACTTT; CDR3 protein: CASSPDRSNSPLHF
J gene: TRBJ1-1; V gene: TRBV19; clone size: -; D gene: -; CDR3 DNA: TGTGCCAGTAGTATAGTAGGGGACTCGAACACTGAAGCTTTCTTT; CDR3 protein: CASSIVGDSNTEAFF
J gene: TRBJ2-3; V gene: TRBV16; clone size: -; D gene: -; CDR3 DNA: TGTGCCAGCAGCCAATCCCCGGGAAATTCGCAGTATTTT; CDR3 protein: CASSQSPGNSQYF
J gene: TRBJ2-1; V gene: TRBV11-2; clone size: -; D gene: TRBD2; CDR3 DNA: TGTGCCAGCAGGCTAGCGGGTAGGACCTACAATGAGCAGTTCTTC; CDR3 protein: CASRLAGRTYNEQFF
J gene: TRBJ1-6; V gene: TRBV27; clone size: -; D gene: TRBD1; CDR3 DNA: TGTGCCAGCAGTCTCCGGGTGGCAGGGGGCGCGGGGTCACCCCTCCACTTT; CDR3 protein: CASSLRVAGGAGSPLHF
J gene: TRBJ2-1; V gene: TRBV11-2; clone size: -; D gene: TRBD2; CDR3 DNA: TGTGCCAGCAGCCCGCTCAGGACTAGCGGGCTAAGCTCCTACAATGAGCAGTTCTTC; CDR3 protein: CASSPLRTSGLSSYNEQFF
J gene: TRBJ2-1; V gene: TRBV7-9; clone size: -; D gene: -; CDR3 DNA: TGTGCCAGCAGCTTAGACCGGGGTCTATACAATGAGCAGTTCTTC; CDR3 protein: CASSLDRGLYNEQFF
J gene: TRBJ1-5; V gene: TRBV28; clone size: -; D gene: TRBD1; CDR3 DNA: TGTGCCAGCATCGACAGGGAAAGGGCTAGCAATCAGCCCCAGCATTTT; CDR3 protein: CASIDRERASNQPQHF
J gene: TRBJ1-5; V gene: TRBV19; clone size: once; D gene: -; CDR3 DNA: TGTGCCAGTAGTATAGTGGGGAGGGCCAATCAGCCCCAGCATTTT; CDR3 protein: CASSIVGRANQPQHF
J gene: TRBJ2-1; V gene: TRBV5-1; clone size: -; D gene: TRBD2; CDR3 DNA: TGCGCCAGCAGCCGAGCGGGAGGGAGGGATGAGCAGTTCTTC; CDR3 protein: CASSRAGGRDEQFF
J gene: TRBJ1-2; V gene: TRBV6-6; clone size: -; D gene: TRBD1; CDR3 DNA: TGTGCCAGCAGTGTACAGGGGACTAGCTATGGCTACACCTTC; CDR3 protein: CASSVQGTSYGYTF
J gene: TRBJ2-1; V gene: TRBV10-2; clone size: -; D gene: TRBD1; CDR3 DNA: TGCGCCAGCAGTGCTCAGGGGGCCAATGAGCAGTTCTTC; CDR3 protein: CASSAQGANEQFF
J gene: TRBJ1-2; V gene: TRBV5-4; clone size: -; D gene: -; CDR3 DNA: TGTGCCAGCAGCTTGGTCACAGGAACTAACTATGGCTACACCTTC; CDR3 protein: CASSLVTGTNYGYTF
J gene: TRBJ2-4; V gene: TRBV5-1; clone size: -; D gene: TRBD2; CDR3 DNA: TGCGCCAGCAGCTTGATGTCAGCGGGAGCGGCAAACATTCAGTACTTC; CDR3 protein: CASSLMSAGAANIQYF
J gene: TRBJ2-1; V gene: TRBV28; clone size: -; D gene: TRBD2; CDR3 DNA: TGTGCCAGCAGTTTAGGGACTAGCGGGATTAATGAGCAGTTCTTC; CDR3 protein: CASSLGTSGINEQFF
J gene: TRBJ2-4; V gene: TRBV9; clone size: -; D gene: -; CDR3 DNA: TGTGCCAGCAGCGTAGATCCGAGGCAAGGCAAAAACATTCAGTACTTC; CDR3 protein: CASSVDPRQGKNIQYF
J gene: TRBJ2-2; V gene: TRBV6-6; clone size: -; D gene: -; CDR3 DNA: TGTGCCACCAATTCAAAAACGGGTTCCGGGGAGCTGTTTTTT; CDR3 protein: CATNSKTGSGELFF
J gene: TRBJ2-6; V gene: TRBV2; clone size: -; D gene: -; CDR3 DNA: TGTGCCAGCAGTCCCCTGCGGGCTTCAAAATCTGGGGCCAACGTCCTGACTTTC; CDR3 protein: CASSPLRASKSGANVLTF
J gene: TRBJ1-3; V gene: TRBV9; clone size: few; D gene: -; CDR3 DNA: TGTGCCAGCAGCGTAGAATTGGGCTTCTCTGGAAACACCATATATTTT; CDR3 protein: CASSVELGFSGNTIYF
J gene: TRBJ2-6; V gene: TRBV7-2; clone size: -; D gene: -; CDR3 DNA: TGTGCCAGCAGCCTCTTTGGGGCCTCTGGGGCCAACGTCCTGACTTTC; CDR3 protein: CASSLFGASGANVLTF
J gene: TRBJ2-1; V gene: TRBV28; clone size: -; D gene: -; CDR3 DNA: TGTGCCAGCAGTACGTACCAGGGGAGCGAGCAGTTCTTC; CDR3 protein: CASSTYQGSEQFF
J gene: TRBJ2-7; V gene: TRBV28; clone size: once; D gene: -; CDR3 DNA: TGTGCCAGCAGTTTCAGTTCCTACGAGCAGTACTTC; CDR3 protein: CASSFSSYEQYF
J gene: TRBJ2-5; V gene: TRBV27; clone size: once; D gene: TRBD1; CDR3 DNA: TGTGCCAGCCACCCACAGGGGAGCGGAGAGACCCAGTACTTC; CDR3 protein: CASHPQGSGETQYF
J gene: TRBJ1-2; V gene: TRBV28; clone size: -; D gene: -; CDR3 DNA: TGTGCCAGCAGTTTATCCCCAGGGGCGGGCTATGGCTACACCTTC; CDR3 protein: CASSLSPGAGYGYTF
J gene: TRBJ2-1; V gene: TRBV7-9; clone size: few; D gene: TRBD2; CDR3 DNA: TGTGCCAGCAGCTTGAGACTAGCGGGAAATGAGCAGTTCTTC; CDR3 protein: CASSLRLAGNEQFF
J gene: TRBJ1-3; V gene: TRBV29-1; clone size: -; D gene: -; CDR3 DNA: TGCAGCGTTGTCCGTGACAGTTCTGGAAACACCATATATTTT; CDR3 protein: CSVVRDSSGNTIYF
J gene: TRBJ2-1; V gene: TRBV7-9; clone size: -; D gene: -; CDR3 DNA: TGTGCCAGCAGCTTGTTTGGCCGTGACAATGAGCAGTTCTTC; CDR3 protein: CASSLFGRDNEQFF
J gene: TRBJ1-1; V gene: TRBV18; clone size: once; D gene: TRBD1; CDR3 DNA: TGTGCCAGCTCACCCTACACAGGGGGTGGCACTGAAGCTTTCTTT; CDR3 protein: CASSPYTGGGTEAFF
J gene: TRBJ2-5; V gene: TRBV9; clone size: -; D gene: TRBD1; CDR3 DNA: TGTGCCAGCAGCCGAGGGGGCATGGAGACCCAGTACTTC; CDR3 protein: CASSRGGMETQYF
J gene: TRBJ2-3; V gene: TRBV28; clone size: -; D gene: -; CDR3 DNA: TGTGCCAGCCGCCAATCTAGAGATACGCAGTATTTT; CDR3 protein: CASRQSRDTQYF
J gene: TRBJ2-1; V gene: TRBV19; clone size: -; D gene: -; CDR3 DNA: TGTGCCAGTAGTATCGGGCAGGGTAACTACAATGAGCAGTTCTTC; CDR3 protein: CASSIGQGNYNEQFF
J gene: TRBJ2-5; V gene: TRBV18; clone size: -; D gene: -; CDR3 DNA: TGTGCCAGCTCACCAGCGGGCCAAGAGACCCAGTACTTC; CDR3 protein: CASSPAGQETQYF
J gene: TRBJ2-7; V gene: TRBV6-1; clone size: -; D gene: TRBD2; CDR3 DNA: TGTGCCAGCAGGCCGGGACTAGCGGTTACCTACGAGCAGTACTTC; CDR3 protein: CASRPGLAVTYEQYF
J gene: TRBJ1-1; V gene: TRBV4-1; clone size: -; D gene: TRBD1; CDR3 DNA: TGCGCCAGCAGCCAAGGGGACAGGGGAGGGAACACTGAAGCTTTCTTT; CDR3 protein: CASSQGDRGGNTEAFF
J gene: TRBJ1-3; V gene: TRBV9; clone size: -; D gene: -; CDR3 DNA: TGTGCCAGCAGCGTAGAGGCGGGAGGAAACACCATATATTTT; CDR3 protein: CASSVEAGGNTIYF
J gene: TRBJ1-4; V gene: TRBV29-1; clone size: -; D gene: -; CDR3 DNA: TGCAGCGTTGTGGTCCAGATTAATGAAAAACTGTTTTTT; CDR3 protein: CSVVVQINEKLFF